The rows below give T cell receptor beta chains drawn from one sample of a study of siplizumab effects on memory and regulatory T cells. Sequencing was performed with immunoSEQ multiplex PCR; in TCRdb, only in-frame clones are kept and a portion is missing. The data contain approximately 120,000 clones, about 94% of them singletons. Input material: non-Treg CD4+ T cells sorted from blood. The source of these receptors is a human donor in good health. The CDR3 runs from the conserved cysteine through the conserved F or W. A D gene is named only where the DNA matches it firmly. Clone size is given for some rows only: seen once, a few or many times, or a class if the clone is expanded.

J gene | V gene | clone size | CDR3 length | D gene | CDR3 protein | CDR3 DNA
TRBJ1-2 | TRBV21-1 | - | 15 | - | CASSTGTGHDDGYTF | TGTGCCAGCAGCACCGGGACAGGGCATGATGATGGCTACACCTTC
TRBJ1-5 | TRBV27 | few | 15 | - | CASSLSGTGLLPQHF | TGTGCCAGCAGTTTATCGGGTACGGGGCTACTGCCCCAGCATTTT
TRBJ2-3 | TRBV7-2 | - | 17 | TRBD2 | CASSLRTSGGHTDTQYF | TGTGCCAGCAGCTTACGGACTAGCGGGGGCCACACAGATACGCAGTATTTT
TRBJ2-3 | TRBV15 | - | 14 | - | CATSRDYLTDTQYF | TGTGCCACCAGCAGAGATTACCTCACAGATACGCAGTATTTT
TRBJ1-2 | TRBV6-1 | - | 13 | - | CASSERTVDGYTF | TGTGCCAGCAGTGAACGGACAGTAGATGGCTACACCTTC
TRBJ2-7 | TRBV6-6 | - | 13 | - | CASRPPGVHEQYF | TGTGCCAGCAGACCACCGGGCGTCCACGAGCAGTACTTC
TRBJ2-1 | TRBV5-1 | - | 16 | TRBD2 | CASSLEGLAGVDEQFF | TGCGCCAGCAGCTTGGAGGGACTAGCGGGGGTGGATGAGCAGTTCTTC
TRBJ2-3 | TRBV5-4 | once | 14 | - | CASSKGGGTDTQYF | TGTGCCAGCAGCAAGGGCGGGGGCACAGATACGCAGTATTTT
TRBJ2-7 | TRBV9 | - | 16 | - | CASSPRGGGSSYEQYF | TGTGCCAGCAGCCCCCGCGGCGGGGGCTCCTCATACGAGCAGTACTTC
TRBJ2-1 | TRBV5-5 | - | 16 | - | CASSWLQGEGLAEQFF | TGTGCCAGCAGCTGGCTACAGGGGGAGGGTTTGGCTGAGCAGTTCTTC
TRBJ1-2 | TRBV15 | - | 16 | TRBD1 | CATSEGRGQEFYGYTF | TGTGCCACCAGCGAGGGCCGGGGACAGGAATTCTATGGCTACACCTTC
TRBJ2-1 | TRBV10-3 | - | 12 | - | CAIIGSANEQFF | TGTGCCATCATAGGGAGTGCCAATGAGCAGTTCTTC
TRBJ2-1 | TRBV18 | once | 16 | TRBD2 | CASSGVAGGPDNEQFF | TGTGCCAGCTCAGGAGTAGCGGGGGGGCCGGACAATGAGCAGTTCTTC
TRBJ1-4 | TRBV6-4 | once | 15 | TRBD1 | CASSESGQGLRKLFF | TGTGCCAGCAGTGAATCAGGACAGGGGTTGCGAAAACTGTTTTTT
TRBJ2-2 | TRBV6-5 | - | 15 | TRBD2 | CASSGGLVGTGELFF | TGTGCCAGCAGTGGTGGACTAGTGGGCACCGGGGAGCTGTTTTTT
TRBJ2-5 | TRBV30 | - | 12 | - | CAWSDPGGPEYF | TGTGCCTGGAGTGACCCCGGGGGCCCTGAGTACTTC
TRBJ2-5 | TRBV4-2 | - | 16 | - | CASSQDFGKGGETQYF | TGTGCCAGCAGCCAAGATTTTGGGAAGGGGGGAGAGACCCAGTACTTC
TRBJ1-2 | TRBV29-1 | - | 15 | - | CSVEAAGGRNYGYTF | TGCAGCGTTGAAGCGGCAGGAGGTCGTAACTATGGCTACACCTTC
TRBJ1-1 | TRBV5-6 | - | 15 | TRBD1 | CASSLTGTGGTEAFF | TGTGCCAGCAGCTTGACCGGGACAGGGGGGACTGAAGCTTTCTTT
TRBJ2-4 | TRBV11-2 | - | 18 | TRBD2 | CASSATTSGGGPKNIQYF | TGTGCCAGCAGCGCTACAACTAGCGGGGGGGGCCCCAAAAACATTCAGTACTTC
TRBJ1-2 | TRBV29-1 | - | 14 | - | CSVVSTGTVYGYTF | TGCAGCGTCGTTTCTACCGGGACGGTCTATGGCTACACCTTC
TRBJ2-7 | TRBV11-2 | once | 19 | TRBD1 | CASSLVLGGTGDWVYEQYF | TGTGCCAGCAGCTTAGTGCTGGGGGGGACAGGGGATTGGGTCTACGAGCAGTACTTC
TRBJ2-4 | TRBV5-4 | - | 13 | - | CASSLGAENIQYF | TGTGCCAGCAGCTTGGGAGCGGAAAACATTCAGTACTTC
TRBJ1-1 | TRBV7-9 | few | 11 | - | CASSFLVDAFF | TGTGCCAGCAGCTTCTTAGTTGACGCTTTCTTT
TRBJ2-7 | TRBV11-2 | - | 13 | - | CASSPPPLYEQYF | TGTGCCAGCAGCCCGCCCCCGCTCTACGAGCAGTACTTC
TRBJ2-2 | TRBV7-3 | few | 16 | TRBD1 | CASSHGRTGNTGELFF | TGTGCCAGCAGCCATGGCCGGACAGGCAACACCGGGGAGCTGTTTTTT
TRBJ1-1 | TRBV19 | - | 13 | - | CASMAGPHTEAFF | TGTGCCAGTATGGCGGGACCGCACACTGAAGCTTTCTTT
TRBJ2-7 | TRBV5-1 | - | 15 | - | CASSFRDGSSYEQYF | TGCGCCAGCAGCTTTAGGGACGGGAGCTCCTACGAGCAGTACTTC
TRBJ2-6 | TRBV27 | - | 15 | - | CASSRKTIEANVLTF | TGTGCCAGCAGCCGAAAGACCATTGAGGCCAACGTCCTGACTTTC
TRBJ2-4 | TRBV11-2 | - | 12 | - | CASSLSTGRKYF | TGTGCCAGCAGCTTAAGTACAGGGCGGAAGTACTTC
TRBJ2-7 | TRBV7-3 | once | 13 | - | CASSFDSSYEQYF | TGTGCCAGCAGCTTCGACAGCTCCTACGAGCAGTACTTC
TRBJ2-1 | TRBV2 | - | 15 | TRBD1 | CASSAEGGRVNEQFF | TGTGCCAGCAGTGCAGAAGGGGGCCGGGTGAATGAGCAGTTCTTC
TRBJ2-5 | TRBV5-1 | - | 13 | TRBD2 | CASSFAGGETQYF | TGCGCCAGCAGCTTTGCCGGGGGGGAGACCCAGTACTTC
TRBJ1-1 | TRBV11-2 | - | 13 | - | CASSLVGNTEAFF | TGTGCCAGCAGCTTAGTTGGAAACACTGAAGCTTTCTTT
TRBJ1-6 | TRBV27 | - | 16 | TRBD1 | CASATGTGSYNSPLHF | TGTGCCAGCGCTACCGGGACAGGGTCCTATAATTCACCCCTCCACTTT
TRBJ2-7 | TRBV29-1 | - | 17 | TRBD2 | CSVVGLAGGRSSYEQYF | TGCAGCGTTGTAGGACTAGCGGGGGGCCGGAGCTCCTACGAGCAGTACTTC
TRBJ1-2 | TRBV2 | once | 16 | TRBD1 | CASSYHSGQDLYGYTF | TGTGCCAGCAGTTACCACTCCGGACAGGATCTATACGGCTACACCTTC
TRBJ1-5 | TRBV6-5 | once | 14 | - | CASSPRGRNQPQHF | TGTGCCAGCAGTCCGAGGGGGAGAAATCAGCCCCAGCATTTT
TRBJ2-5 | TRBV19 | - | 14 | TRBD1 | CASSMGQGAKTQYF | TGTGCCAGTAGTATGGGACAGGGGGCGAAGACCCAGTACTTC
TRBJ2-7 | TRBV30 | - | 12 | - | CAWSVMYYEQYF | TGTGCCTGGAGTGTAATGTACTACGAGCAGTACTTC
TRBJ1-1 | TRBV7-9 | - | 14 | - | CASSSKGGDTEAFF | TGTGCCAGCAGCTCAAAAGGGGGGGACACTGAAGCTTTCTTT
TRBJ2-1 | TRBV5-1 | - | 16 | - | CASSLYVGVSYNEQFF | TGCGCCAGCAGCTTGTATGTAGGGGTTTCTTACAATGAGCAGTTCTTC
TRBJ2-5 | TRBV5-4 | - | 13 | - | CASSLGQQETQYF | TGTGCCAGCAGCCTTGGACAGCAAGAGACCCAGTACTTC
TRBJ1-6 | TRBV5-1 | - | 15 | - | CASSSKTWGFSPLHF | TGCGCCAGCAGCTCAAAGACCTGGGGGTTTTCACCCCTCCACTTT
TRBJ1-4 | TRBV27 | - | 14 | - | CASSHGRVNEKLFF | TGTGCCAGCAGCCATGGACGGGTTAATGAAAAACTGTTTTTT
TRBJ1-2 | TRBV5-1 | - | 15 | TRBD1 | CASSRTGEANYGYTF | TGCGCCAGCAGTCGAACAGGGGAGGCTAACTATGGCTACACCTTC
TRBJ1-2 | TRBV4-1 | - | 13 | - | CASSQGQDYGYTF | TGCGCCAGCAGCCAAGGCCAAGACTATGGCTACACCTTC
TRBJ2-7 | TRBV7-8 | few | 15 | TRBD1 | CASSLMGTGGNEQYF | TGTGCCAGCAGCTTAATGGGGACAGGGGGCAACGAGCAGTACTTC
TRBJ1-6 | TRBV25-1 | few | 13 | - | CASHGRGGTPLHF | TGTGCGAGCCATGGCAGGGGAGGAACACCCCTCCACTTT
TRBJ1-2 | TRBV4-1 | few | 12 | - | CASSPGGFGYTF | TGCGCCAGCAGCCCCGGAGGGTTTGGCTACACCTTC
TRBJ2-7 | TRBV7-9 | - | 12 | - | CASSLVGVEQYF | TGTGCCAGCAGCTTAGTCGGGGTCGAGCAGTACTTC
TRBJ1-4 | TRBV6-1 | once | 16 | TRBD1 | CASSEPFGTGVEKLFF | TGTGCCAGCAGTGAACCGTTCGGGACAGGGGTTGAAAAACTGTTTTTT
TRBJ2-7 | TRBV29-1 | once | 13 | - | CSVDGEVSIKQYF | TGCAGCGTTGACGGGGAAGTTTCGATCAAGCAGTACTTC
TRBJ2-1 | TRBV29-1 | - | 17 | TRBD2 | CSALLAGGPNGGNEQFF | TGCAGCGCCCTACTAGCGGGGGGGCCTAACGGCGGCAATGAGCAGTTCTTC